Presented here are 22 T cell receptor beta chains from one specimen sequenced in a study of cytomegalovirus exposure and HLA in healthy donors (TCRdb year 2017). The library relied on the immunoSEQ multiplex PCR assay. The table was pulled from immuneACCESS by TCRdb, which kept in-frame rearrangements only. Such tables lose some clones; where checked, under half of the loss comes from unresolved V genes, and the rest has no known cause. The sample table records around 200,000 clones; approximately 83% of these occur just once. The ten largest clones represent 2.5% to 3.5% of the sample. Sequenced: PBMCs. These receptors all come from a woman aged 18-29 years in good health and CMV-seropositive.

The chain carries TRBV6-5 and TRBJ1-2, with a tentative D call TRBD1 (5 bases). Germline lookup yields CDR1 MNHEY and CDR2 SVGAGI. The CDR3 is 14 amino acids. V lost 2 bases and J 3 bases, leaving 10 bases between the germline ends. The CDR3 DNA reads TGTGCCAGCAGTTACGACAGCCGATACTATGGCTACACCTTC. This sequence encodes CASSYDSRYYGYTF.

The V and J genes are TRBV5-6 and TRBJ1-2, with D uncertain. Trimming left V 2 bases short and J 7 bases short, with 9 bases between. The germline V gene has CDR1 SGHDT and CDR2 YYEEEE. This CDR3 is built from 12 residues. CDR3 sequence: CASSFSAVGYTF. CDR3 DNA sequence: TGTGCCAGCAGCTTTTCGGCGGTTGGCTACACCTTC.

V gene TRBV11-2 combines with J gene TRBJ2-1; weak D call: TRBD1 (5 bases). Per germline, CDR1 SGHAT and CDR2 FQNNGV. This CDR3 has 14 amino acids. V shed 5 bases and J shed 4 bases, with 12 bases lying between them. As DNA, the CDR3 is TGTGCCAGCAGCCACCTCGACAGTTACAATGAGCAGTTCTTC. Residues: CASSHLDSYNEQFF.

The rearrangement uses TRBV5-4 and TRBJ2-1; 9 bases align to TRBD2. The germline CDR1 and CDR2 sequences are SGHNT and YYREEE (reference sequence). Trimming removed 0 bases from V and 4 bases from J; junction bases left unmatched: 2. There are 15 residues in the CDR3. Here the CDR3 reads CASSLDTSGYNEQFF. CDR3 nucleotides: TGTGCCAGCAGCTTGGATACTAGCGGGTACAATGAGCAGTTCTTC.

V is TRBV21-1 and J is TRBJ2-1; TRBD2 was called by the table and not checked on the DNA. TRBV21-1 is deemed a pseudogene. CDR3 length equals 15 residues. CDR3 bases: TGTGCCAGCAGCAAAAAATTAAGGGCGGGCAATGAGCAGTTCTTC. This sequence encodes CASSKKLRAGNEQFF.

CDR3 nucleotides: TGTGCCAGCAGTCTCCCGACAGGAATTTTCGACTATGGCTACACCTTC. It is translated as CASSLPTGIFDYGYTF. The genes are TRBV5-6 and TRBJ1-2; possibly TRBD1 for D (6 bases). The germline V gene encodes CDR1 SGHDT and CDR2 YYEEEE. The CDR3 extends over 16 amino acids. The germline V and J ends were trimmed by 5 bases and 3 bases, with 20 bases remaining between them. The whole variable domain, filled in from reference TRBV5-6 and TRBJ1-2, reads DAGVTQSPTHLIKTRGQQVTLRCSPKSGHDTVSWYQQALGQGPQFIFQYYEEEERQRGNFPDRFSGHQFPNYSSELNVNALLLGDSALYLCASSLPTGIFDYGYTFGSGTRLTVV.

J is TRBJ1-1 and V is TRBV6-5, with D perhaps matching TRBD1 (6 bases). V shed 10 bases and J shed 1 base, with 16 bases lying between them. CDR1 is MNHEY, CDR2 SVGAGI, per germline. CDR3 length equals 14 residues. The CDR3 nucleotides read TGTGCCAACCCGTTGGGGGCCACGAACACTGAAGCTTTCTTT. This encodes CANPLGATNTEAFF.

This chain joins TRBV4-2 and TRBJ2-7, with 12 bases identical to TRBD2. V lost 1 base and J lost 3; bases outside the gene matches: 1. Germline CDR1 is LGHNA and CDR2 is YNFKEQ. The CDR3 has 15 amino acids. The CDR3 spells CASSQGLAGDYEQYF. DNA of the CDR3: TGTGCCAGCAGCCAAGGACTAGCGGGGGACTACGAGCAGTACTTC.

This clone has a single count. The V and J genes are TRBV9 and TRBJ2-7; 12 nucleotides match TRBD1. The germline CDR1 and CDR2 sequences are SGDLS and YYNGEE. The ends lost 0 bases at V and 6 bases at J; junction bases unmatched: 4. The CDR3 spans 15 residues. Here the CDR3 DNA reads TGTGCCAGCAGCGTAGAGGGGACAGGGGGCTCCGAGCAGTACTTC. Translation gives CASSVEGTGGSEQYF. The full variable domain, completed using reference TRBV9 and TRBJ2-7, is DSGVTQTPKHLITATGQRVTLRCSPRSGDLSVYWYQQSLDQGLQFLIQYYNGEERAKGNILERFSAQQFPDLHSELNLSSLELGDSALYFCASSVEGTGGSEQYFGPGTRLTVT.

The CDR3: CASSLGGSSNEQFF. The DNA for the CDR3 is TGCGCCAGCAGCTTGGGAGGATCGAGCAATGAGCAGTTCTTC. The chain combines TRBV5-1 with TRBJ2-1; D gene unclear. The V end was cut by 0 bases, the J end by 6 bases, with 10 bases between. The CDR3 runs to 14 residues. The germline V gene encodes CDR1 SGHRS and CDR2 YFSETQ.

In this sample, this clone turned up a few times. Because the CDR3's place on the DNA is in doubt, the DNA is left out and the CDR3 is given as listed by TCRdb. The V gene is TRBV7-2, the J gene TRBJ1-2. The V gene's germline CDR1 is SGHTA and CDR2 FQGNSA. The CDR3 has 12 residues if both end residues are counted. Here the CDR3 reads CASSLSVAVGAF.

CDR3 DNA sequence: TGTGCCAGCAGCCTCCGACTAGCGGGGGGGCCCTTAGACAATGAGCAGTTCTTC. This sequence encodes CASSLRLAGGPLDNEQFF. This chain connects TRBV7-8 to TRBJ2-1; 14 bases are a match to TRBD2. Germline CDR1 SGHVS, CDR2 FQNEAQ. The CDR3 has 18 residues. V shed 5 bases, J shed 5 bases, and the junction held 11 bases outside the gene matches.

The chain recombines TRBV7-2 with TRBJ2-7; no definite D call. The length of the CDR3 is 13 residues. V lost 2 bases and J 7 bases, leaving 12 bases between the germline ends. In germline, CDR1 is SGHTA, CDR2 FQGNSA. DNA of the CDR3: TGTGCCAGCAGCTTAATTTTTCAGTCGGAGCAGTACTTC. Its translation is CASSLIFQSEQYF.

The chain carries TRBV7-2 and TRBJ1-5, with D possibly being TRBD1 (5 bases). CDR3 length equals 13 residues. Germline V CDR1 and CDR2: SGHTA, FQGNSA. V was shortened by 5 bases and J by 7 bases, with 12 bases between the two germline ends. Here the CDR3 reads CASSTGEQQPQHF. The CDR3 DNA is TGTGCCAGCAGCACGGGGGAGCAACAGCCCCAGCATTTT.

The gene calls are TRBV6-1 and TRBJ2-5; D remains ambiguous. Germline lookup yields CDR1 MNHNS and CDR2 SASEGT. The CDR3 is made up of 13 amino acids. The germline V and J ends were trimmed by 4 bases and 2 bases, with 8 bases remaining between them. The CDR3: CASSANSQETQYF. The CDR3 DNA reads TGTGCCAGCAGTGCAAACAGTCAAGAGACCCAGTACTTC.

This chain connects TRBV29-1 to TRBJ2-5; D may be TRBD2 (5 bases). CDR3 length: 15 residues. Germline V gives CDR1 SQVTM, CDR2 ANQGSEA. Between the trimmed V and J ends, which lost 5 bases and 5 bases, there was a span of 21 bases. The CDR3 sequence: CSVKGGRAQGETQYF. The CDR3, as DNA: TGCAGCGTTAAGGGTGGGAGAGCACAAGGGGAGACCCAGTACTTC. Using reference TRBV29-1 and TRBJ2-5 for the parts outside the CDR3, the full variable domain is SAVISQKPSRDICQRGTSLTIQCQVDSQVTMMFWYRQQPGQSLTLIATANQGSEATYESGFVIDKFPISRPNLTFSTLTVSNMSPEDSSIYLCSVKGGRAQGETQYFGPGTRLLVL.

This chain connects TRBV18 to TRBJ2-1, with D possibly TRBD2 on 6 matching bases. V gave up 1 base and J gave up 5 bases, with 15 bases separating them. This CDR3 has 16 residues. CDR1 and CDR2 from the germline V gene are KGHSH and LQKENI. For the CDR3, the DNA is TGTGCCAGCTCACCACAGCAAACTAGCCTAGACAATGAGCAGTTCTTC. Translated: CASSPQQTSLDNEQFF.

The V and J genes are TRBV4-2 and TRBJ2-7, with D perhaps TRBD1 (7 bases). Trimming stripped 4 bases from V and 5 bases from J, with 18 bases between. The CDR3 is 15 residues long. The germline CDR1 and CDR2 sequences are LGHNA and YNFKEQ. CDR3 in amino acids: CASSPQTGTWNEQYF. CDR3 DNA sequence: TGTGCCAGCAGCCCCCAGACAGGGACTTGGAACGAGCAGTACTTC.

The chain recombines TRBV13 with TRBJ2-3; TRBD1 aligns across 7 bases. The CDR3 totals 15 residues. The germline V gene has CDR1 PRHDT and CDR2 FYEKMQ (reference sequence). The V and J ends lost 5 bases and 2 bases, in that order; junction bases with no gene match: 7. The CDR3 here is CASSLGQADTDTQYF. DNA of the CDR3: TGTGCCAGCAGCCTCGGACAGGCAGACACAGATACGCAGTATTTT. Full variable domain (rest looked up from reference TRBV13 and TRBJ2-3): AAGVIQSPRHLIKEKRETATLKCYPIPRHDTVYWYQQGPGQDPQFLISFYEKMQSDKGSIPDRFSAQQFSDYHSELNMSSLELGDSALYFCASSLGQADTDTQYFGPGTRLTVL.

The chain uses TRBV4-2 and TRBJ1-2; TRBD1 is a possible D gene (6 bases). Trimming pared 4 bases from V and 4 bases from J, leaving 13 bases between. This CDR3 comprises 14 residues. CDR1 and CDR2 from the germline V gene are LGHNA and YNFKEQ. Written as DNA, the CDR3 is TGTGCCAGCAGCCTAAGGGGGATTCGCTATGGCTACACCTTC. This encodes CASSLRGIRYGYTF.

V usage is TRBV18 and J usage is TRBJ1-1, with 7 bases identical to TRBD1. V shed 2 bases and J 4 bases; nucleotides not matched to a gene: 1. The CDR3 runs to 13 residues. The germline V gene has CDR1 KGHSH and CDR2 LQKENI. CDR3 DNA sequence: TGTGCCAGCTCACCAGACAGGGCCACTGAAGCTTTCTTT. It encodes CASSPDRATEAFF.

The V gene is TRBV10-2, the J gene TRBJ2-2; 10 bases are shared with TRBD2. V lost 5 bases to trimming and J lost 6 bases; unmatched junction nucleotides: 3. The CDR3 is made up of 14 amino acids. Germline V gene lookup returns CDR1 WSHSY and CDR2 SAAADI. The CDR3 bases are TGCGCCAGCAGTTTACTAGCGGGGCCCGGGGAGCTGTTTTTT. Residues: CASSLLAGPGELFF.